Listed below are T cell receptor beta chains from one sample, sequenced in a study of cytomegalovirus exposure and HLA in healthy donors. The repertoire was sequenced with immunoSEQ multiplex PCR; TCRdb's copy has only in-frame clones and lacks some. Its table records some 110,000 clones. Sequencing input: PBMCs. The receptors stem from a man aged 40-49 years in good health and CMV-seropositive. The CDR3 runs from the conserved cysteine through the conserved F or W. D genes are given only for firm matches.

d_call: .
v_call: TRBV6-6
j_call: TRBJ1-1
cdr3_nt: TGTGCCAGCAGTTACAGCGCAGTTTTGAACACTGAAGCTTTCTTT
cdr3_aa: CASSYSAVLNTEAFF

d_call: .
v_call: TRBV7-9
j_call: TRBJ1-1
cdr3_nt: TGTGCCAGCAGCTTACGGGCAGGGGTAAACACTGAAGCTTTCTTT
cdr3_aa: CASSLRAGVNTEAFF

d_call: .
v_call: TRBV7-3
j_call: TRBJ1-1
cdr3_nt: TGTGCCAGCAGCTTGACAGCGAACACTGAAGCTTTCTTT
cdr3_aa: CASSLTANTEAFF

d_call: TRBD1
v_call: TRBV7-8
j_call: TRBJ1-1
cdr3_nt: TGTGCCAGCAGCCTCCCAGGGGGCGACACTGAAGCTTTCTTT
cdr3_aa: CASSLPGGDTEAFF

d_call: TRBD1
v_call: TRBV7-8
j_call: TRBJ1-2
cdr3_nt: TGTGCCAGCAGCCGGGACAGGGCCTATGGCTACACCTTC
cdr3_aa: CASSRDRAYGYTF

d_call: TRBD2
v_call: TRBV28
j_call: TRBJ2-7
cdr3_nt: TGTGCCAGCAGTCCTAGCGGGACCCACTACGAGCAGTACTTC
cdr3_aa: CASSPSGTHYEQYF

d_call: .
v_call: TRBV9
j_call: TRBJ2-7
cdr3_nt: TGTGCCAGCAGCCCCCGAGGGCGAGAACAGTACTTC
cdr3_aa: CASSPRGREQYF

d_call: TRBD1
v_call: TRBV27
j_call: TRBJ2-1
cdr3_nt: TGTGCCAGCAGTTTTGGGACAGGGGTGGGGAATGAGCAGTTCTTC
cdr3_aa: CASSFGTGVGNEQFF

d_call: TRBD2
v_call: TRBV9
j_call: TRBJ2-2
cdr3_nt: TGTGCCAGCAGCTCCAAGGCGGGAGGAAACACCGGGGAGCTGTTTTTT
cdr3_aa: CASSSKAGGNTGELFF

d_call: .
v_call: TRBV28
j_call: TRBJ1-4
cdr3_nt: TGTGCCAGCAGTTCCTCCTTGGCTGGCACTAATGAAAAACTGTTTTTT
cdr3_aa: CASSSSLAGTNEKLFF

d_call: .
v_call: TRBV19
j_call: TRBJ1-1
cdr3_nt: TGTGCCAGTAGTATTACACAGGGAAAGAACACTGAAGCTTTCTTT
cdr3_aa: CASSITQGKNTEAFF

d_call: .
v_call: TRBV7-9
j_call: TRBJ1-3
cdr3_nt: TGTGCCAGCAGCCCCCCATTGCGGGTTATTGGAAACACCATATATTTT
cdr3_aa: CASSPPLRVIGNTIYF

d_call: .
v_call: TRBV7-3
j_call: TRBJ2-1
cdr3_nt: TGTGCCAGCAGCCATCGGGGGTCCTCGGAGCAGTTCTTC
cdr3_aa: CASSHRGSSEQFF

d_call: .
v_call: TRBV4-2
j_call: TRBJ2-5
cdr3_nt: TGTGCCAGCAGCCAAGAGGAGGGGGCGGCTGAGACCCAGTACTTC
cdr3_aa: CASSQEEGAAETQYF

d_call: TRBD1
v_call: TRBV4-2
j_call: TRBJ2-1
cdr3_nt: TGTGCCAGCAGCCCGAGGACAGGGCCCTACAATGAGCAGTTCTTC
cdr3_aa: CASSPRTGPYNEQFF

d_call: .
v_call: TRBV19
j_call: TRBJ2-6
cdr3_nt: TGTGCCAGTGGAGGGACCCGAGAGTCTGGGGCCAACGTCCTGACTTTC
cdr3_aa: CASGGTRESGANVLTF

d_call: .
v_call: TRBV27
j_call: TRBJ2-1
cdr3_nt: TGTGCCAGCAGTTTCAACATGGGCGCGCAGTTCTTC
cdr3_aa: CASSFNMGAQFF

d_call: .
v_call: TRBV7-3
j_call: TRBJ2-1
cdr3_nt: TGTGCCAGCAGCTTAACGGCGCTGACTAATGAGCAGTTCTTC
cdr3_aa: CASSLTALTNEQFF

d_call: .
v_call: TRBV2
j_call: TRBJ2-3
cdr3_nt: TGTGCCAGCAGTGATTGGTCTAAATGGGAGACAGATACGCAGTATTTT
cdr3_aa: CASSDWSKWETDTQYF

d_call: .
v_call: TRBV13
j_call: TRBJ2-7
cdr3_nt: TGTGCCAGCAGCTCCCCGACAAACAGGGTCTCCTACGAGCAGTACTTC
cdr3_aa: CASSSPTNRVSYEQYF